This entry is about one TCR beta chain. No cognate antigen has been identified for it. The input lacks base qualities; no much larger clone sits a single base away. Library generation was performed with the immunoSEQ multiplex PCR assay. Drawn from immuneACCESS, this table holds only the in-frame rearrangements with V and J called that TCRdb kept. Clones are partly lost; checked studies trace under half to an unresolved V gene and leave the rest unexplained. The sample table holds over 75,000 clones, of which 75% to 95% were seen once. The top ten clones comprise about a sixth of the sample. Trimming at the junction amounts to 6 bases on V and 4 bases on J, and the germline ends lie 16 bases apart. The CDR3, cysteine through phenylalanine, is 16 amino acids long. Solely the CDR3 DNA is kept, with 48 bases framed from the first base. The germline V gene supplies CDR1 MNHEY and CDR2 SVGEGT. This entry comes from a study of control samples from healthy donors and cancer patients (dated by TCRdb to between 2020 and 2021).

This TCR was sampled from a man aged 25 to 45 in good health. The sequenced sample consisted of blood. The V and J genes are TRBV6-2 or TRBV6-3 and TRBJ1-6; no D segment can be confidently identified. The DNA is TGTGCCAGCAGCCCTGGACTGACACCGTATAATTCACCCCTCCACTTT. The translation is CASSPGLTPYNSPLHF.